Listed below are T cell receptor beta chains from one sample, sequenced in a study of blood T cell repertoires in COVID-19. Measured with immunoSEQ multiplex PCR; TCRdb has only the in-frame clones, and not every one. The sample yields tens of thousands of clones, 80% to 90% seen once. The source material was peripheral blood. Receptor source: a man aged 25-40 years with acute or convalescent COVID-19. Both conserved end residues are part of each CDR3. A D gene is named only where the DNA matches it firmly. Size tells how often a clone was seen (once, few, many) or the class of an expanded clone, and some rows leave it out.

>TRBD2|NA|18|TRBV19|TRBJ2-7
TGTGCCAGTAGTATCGAGACTAGCGTGCAAGGAGGCAGATACGAGCAGTACTTC
CASSIETSVQGGRYEQYF
>TRBD1|NA|15|TRBV7-2|TRBJ1-1
TGTGCCAGCAGCTTAGGTAGGGGGCTGGACACTGAAGCTTTCTTT
CASSLGRGLDTEAFF
>TRBD1|NA|15|TRBV5-1|TRBJ1-1
TGCGCCAGCAGCTCGGGAGGGACAGCGTCGACTGAAGCTTTCTTT
CASSSGGTASTEAFF
>NA|NA|14|TRBV18|TRBJ2-7
TGTGCCAGCTCACCACGCGGGATTCTGTACGAGCAGTACTTC
CASSPRGILYEQYF
>NA|NA|16|TRBV21-1|TRBJ1-3
TGTGCCAGCAGCAAGAGGGGGGGAAAGGGTGGAAACACCATATATTTT
CASSKRGGKGGNTIYF
>TRBD1|NA|14|TRBV7-9|TRBJ1-2
TGTGCCAGCAGTGGGACAGGAAAAATCTATGGCTACACCTTC
CASSGTGKIYGYTF
>TRBD2|NA|15|TRBV2|TRBJ2-5
TGTGCCAGCAGCCGATGGGGGGGGAGTGGGGAGACCCAGTACTTC
CASSRWGGSGETQYF
>TRBD2|NA|16|TRBV15|TRBJ2-7
TGTGCCACCAGCAGAGATGGGCCACTAGCGGGCTACGAGCAGTACTTC
CATSRDGPLAGYEQYF
>NA|NA|15|TRBV5-1|TRBJ2-1
TGCGCCAGCAGGAACTCCCAGGGCTCCTACAATGAGCAGTTCTTC
CASRNSQGSYNEQFF
>NA|NA|15|TRBV24-1|TRBJ1-2
TGTGCCACCAGTGATTCGAAGCAGGGGCTCTATGGCTACACCTTC
CATSDSKQGLYGYTF
>NA|few|13|TRBV27|TRBJ2-2
TGTGCCAGCAGCCCCCTAGGCACCGGGGAGCTGTTTTTT
CASSPLGTGELFF
>TRBD1|NA|15|TRBV19|TRBJ2-5
TGTGCCAGTAGTATAGAGGCAGGGGGCCGAGAGACCCAGTACTTC
CASSIEAGGRETQYF
>TRBD2|once|14|TRBV7-2|TRBJ2-7
TGTGCCAGCAGCTCGGGACTAGCGGCGGGCGAGCAGTACTTC
CASSSGLAAGEQYF
>NA|once|16|TRBV7-8|TRBJ1-2
TGTGCCAGCAGCTTAGTTGCCGGGGAATTCGACTATGGCTACACCTTC
CASSLVAGEFDYGYTF
>NA|NA|13|TRBV7-2|TRBJ2-1
TGTGCCAGCAGCTTATTTTCAGGAAGTGAGCAGTTCTTC
CASSLFSGSEQFF
>NA|NA|14|TRBV5-1|TRBJ2-5
TGCGCCAGCAGCGAGACACCTAACCAAGAGACCCAGTACTTC
CASSETPNQETQYF
>NA|NA|15|TRBV5-1|TRBJ1-1
TGCGCCAGCAGCTCCGACAGGTCTGGGAACACTGAAGCTTTCTTT
CASSSDRSGNTEAFF
>NA|NA|13|TRBV7-8|TRBJ1-2
TGTGCCAGCAGCCCGACAGAGGACTATGGCTACACCTTC
CASSPTEDYGYTF
>NA|NA|15|TRBV9|TRBJ1-1
TGTGCCAGCAGCGTAGATGCCAGACAGAACACTGAAGCTTTCTTT
CASSVDARQNTEAFF
>TRBD2|NA|15|TRBV3-1/TRBV3-2|TRBJ2-3
TGTGCCAGCAGCCAAGGCGGGGGGGCCACAGATACGCAGTATTTT
CASSQGGGATDTQYF
>TRBD1|few|16|TRBV27|TRBJ1-2
TGTGCCAGCAGTCAACTCCCGGGACAGGGAACCTATGGCTACACCTTC
CASSQLPGQGTYGYTF
>TRBD2|NA|16|TRBV23-1|TRBJ2-1
TGCGCCAGCAGTCAATCGGGTCTAGCGGGAGGGCCGTCGCAGTTCTTC
CASSQSGLAGGPSQFF
>NA|few|15|TRBV27|TRBJ1-2
TGTGCCACAAACCAGGATCCTCTTAACCTCTATGGCTACACCTTC
CATNQDPLNLYGYTF
>TRBD1|NA|16|TRBV5-1|TRBJ1-1
TGCGCCAGCAGCTTGGGCCCGGGACAGAGGAACACTGAAGCTTTCTTT
CASSLGPGQRNTEAFF
>NA|once|13|TRBV7-9|TRBJ1-1
TGTGCCAGCAGCTTAGGGGGCAGGACTGAAGCTTTCTTT
CASSLGGRTEAFF
>NA|NA|18|TRBV6-6|TRBJ2-1
TGTGCCAGCAGTCAGACAGTCGTTTTGACGAGCTCCTACAATGAGCAGTTCTTC
CASSQTVVLTSSYNEQFF